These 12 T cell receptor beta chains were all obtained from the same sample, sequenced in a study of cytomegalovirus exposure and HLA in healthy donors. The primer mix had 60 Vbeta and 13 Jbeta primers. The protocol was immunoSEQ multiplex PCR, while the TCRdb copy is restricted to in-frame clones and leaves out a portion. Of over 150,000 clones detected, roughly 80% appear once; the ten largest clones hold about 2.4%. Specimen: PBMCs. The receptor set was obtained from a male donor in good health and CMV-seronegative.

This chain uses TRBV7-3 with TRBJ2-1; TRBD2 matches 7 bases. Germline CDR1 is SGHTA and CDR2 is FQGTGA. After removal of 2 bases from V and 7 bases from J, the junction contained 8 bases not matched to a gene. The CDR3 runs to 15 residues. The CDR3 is CASSLLGGGGNEQFF. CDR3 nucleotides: TGTGCCAGCAGCTTATTAGGCGGGGGAGGGAATGAGCAGTTCTTC.

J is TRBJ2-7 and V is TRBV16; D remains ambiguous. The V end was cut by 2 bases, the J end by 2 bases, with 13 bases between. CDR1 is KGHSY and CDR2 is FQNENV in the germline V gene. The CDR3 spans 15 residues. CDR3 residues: CASSQRTQYPYEQYF. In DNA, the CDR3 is TGTGCCAGCAGCCAACGCACACAGTACCCCTACGAGCAGTACTTC.

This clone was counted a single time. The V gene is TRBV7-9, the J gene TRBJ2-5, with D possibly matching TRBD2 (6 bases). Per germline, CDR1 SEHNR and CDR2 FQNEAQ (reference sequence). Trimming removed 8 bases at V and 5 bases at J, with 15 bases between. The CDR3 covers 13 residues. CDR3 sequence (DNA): TGTGCCAGCGGGCCAGGGACTCGGGAGACCCAGTACTTC. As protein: CASGPGTRETQYF.

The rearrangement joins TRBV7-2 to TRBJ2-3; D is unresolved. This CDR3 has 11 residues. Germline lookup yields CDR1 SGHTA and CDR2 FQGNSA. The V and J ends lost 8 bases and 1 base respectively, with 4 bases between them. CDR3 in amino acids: CASLRTDTQYF. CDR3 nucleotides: TGTGCCAGCCTCCGCACAGATACGCAGTATTTT.

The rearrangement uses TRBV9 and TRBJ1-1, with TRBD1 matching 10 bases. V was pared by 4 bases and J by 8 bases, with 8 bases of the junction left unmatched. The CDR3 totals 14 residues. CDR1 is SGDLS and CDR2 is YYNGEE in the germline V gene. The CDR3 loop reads CASSPATGGLEAFF. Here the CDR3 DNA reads TGTGCCAGCAGCCCAGCGACAGGGGGCCTAGAAGCTTTCTTT.

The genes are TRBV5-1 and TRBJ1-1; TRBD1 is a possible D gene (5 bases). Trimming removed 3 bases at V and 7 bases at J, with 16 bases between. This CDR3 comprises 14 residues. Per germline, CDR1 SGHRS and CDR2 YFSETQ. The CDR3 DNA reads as TGCGCCAGCAGCTCAGAACCAGGGATTCGTGAAGCTTTCTTT. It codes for CASSSEPGIREAFF. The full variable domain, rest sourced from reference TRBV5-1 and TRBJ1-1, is KAGVTQTPRYLIKTRGQQVTLSCSPISGHRSVSWYQQTPGQGLQFLFEYFSETQRNKGNFPGRFSGRQFSNSRSEMNVSTLELGDSALYLCASSSEPGIREAFFGQGTRLTVV.

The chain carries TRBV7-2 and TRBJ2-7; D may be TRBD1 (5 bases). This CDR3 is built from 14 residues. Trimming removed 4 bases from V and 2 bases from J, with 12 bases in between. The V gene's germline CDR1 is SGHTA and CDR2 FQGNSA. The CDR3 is CASSSRTRPYEQYF. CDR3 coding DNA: TGTGCCAGCAGCTCCCGGACACGGCCCTACGAGCAGTACTTC.

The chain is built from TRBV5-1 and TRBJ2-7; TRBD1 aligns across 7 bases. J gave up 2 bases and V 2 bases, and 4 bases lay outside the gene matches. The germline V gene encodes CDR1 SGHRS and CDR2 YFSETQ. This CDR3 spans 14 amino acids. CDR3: CASSLWDSTYEQYF. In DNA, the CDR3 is TGCGCCAGCAGCTTATGGGACAGTACCTACGAGCAGTACTTC.

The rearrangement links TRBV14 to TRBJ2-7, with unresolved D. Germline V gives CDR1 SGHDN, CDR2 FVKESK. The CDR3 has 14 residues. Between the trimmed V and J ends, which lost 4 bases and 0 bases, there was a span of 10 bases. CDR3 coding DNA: TGTGCCAGCAGCCCTCGTGGCAGCTCCTACGAGCAGTACTTC. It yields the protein CASSPRGSSYEQYF. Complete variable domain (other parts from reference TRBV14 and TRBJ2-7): EAGVTQFPSHSVIEKGQTVTLRCDPISGHDNLYWYRRVMGKEIKFLLHFVKESKQDESGMPNNRFLAERTGGTYSTLKVQPAELEDSGVYFCASSPRGSSYEQYFGPGTRLTVT.

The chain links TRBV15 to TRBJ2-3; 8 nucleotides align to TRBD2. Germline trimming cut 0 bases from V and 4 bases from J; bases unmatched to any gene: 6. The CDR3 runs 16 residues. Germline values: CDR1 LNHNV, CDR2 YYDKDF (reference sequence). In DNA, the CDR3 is TGTGCCACCAGCAGAGATTCCAGCGGGGGTCCAGATACGCAGTATTTT. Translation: CATSRDSSGGPDTQYF.

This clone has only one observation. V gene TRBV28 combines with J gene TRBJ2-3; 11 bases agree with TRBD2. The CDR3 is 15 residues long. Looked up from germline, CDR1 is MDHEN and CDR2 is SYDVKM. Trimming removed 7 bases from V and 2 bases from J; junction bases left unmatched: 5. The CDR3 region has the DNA TGTGCCAGCACCGCACTAGCGGGGGTCACAGATACGCAGTATTTT. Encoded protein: CASTALAGVTDTQYF.

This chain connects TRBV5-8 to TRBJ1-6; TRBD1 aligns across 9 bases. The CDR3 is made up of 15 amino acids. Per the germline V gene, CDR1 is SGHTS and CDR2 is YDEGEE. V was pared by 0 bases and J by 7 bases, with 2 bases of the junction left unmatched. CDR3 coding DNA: TGTGCCAGCAGCTTGGACAGGGGGCCGAATTCACCCCTCCACTTT. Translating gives CASSLDRGPNSPLHF.